This TCR beta chain was retrieved from a study of shared clonotypes between healthy human individuals. Every subset's genomic DNA went evenly onto several immunoSEQ plates. Profiling relied on immunoSEQ multiplex PCR, and the TCRdb table lists in-frame clones only, not all of them. Of 450,000 to 500,000 clones in the sample, 75% to 85% are singletons; the top ten hold roughly 13%. Samples left unsorted employed some 100 million PBMCs for genomic DNA. Losses at the gene ends were 3 bases for V and 9 bases for J; bases not matched to a gene: 12. Germline V gives CDR1 LNHNV, CDR2 YYDKDF (reference sequence). CDR3 length equals 16 residues.

The V call is TRBV15, the J call TRBJ1-5; 9 nucleotides align to TRBD1. Sequencing used PBMCs. This receptor was obtained from a woman between 40 and 55 years old in good health. Some clones in this sample may be carry-over from other donors' samples. The CDR3 nucleotides read TGTGCCACCAGCAGGGCCAAACCGGGACAGGGATCGCCCCAGCATTTT. It encodes CATSRAKPGQGSPQHF.